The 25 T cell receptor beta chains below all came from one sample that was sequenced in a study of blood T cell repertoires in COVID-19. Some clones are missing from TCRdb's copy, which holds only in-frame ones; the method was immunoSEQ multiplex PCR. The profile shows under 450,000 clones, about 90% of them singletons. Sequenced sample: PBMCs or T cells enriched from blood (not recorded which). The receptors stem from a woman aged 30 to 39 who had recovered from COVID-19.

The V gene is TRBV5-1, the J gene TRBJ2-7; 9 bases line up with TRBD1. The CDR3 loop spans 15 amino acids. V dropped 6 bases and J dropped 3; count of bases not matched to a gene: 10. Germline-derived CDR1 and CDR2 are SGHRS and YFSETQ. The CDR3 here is CASKGGGTGNYEQYF. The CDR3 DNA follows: TGCGCCAGCAAAGGGGGAGGGACAGGGAACTACGAGCAGTACTTC.

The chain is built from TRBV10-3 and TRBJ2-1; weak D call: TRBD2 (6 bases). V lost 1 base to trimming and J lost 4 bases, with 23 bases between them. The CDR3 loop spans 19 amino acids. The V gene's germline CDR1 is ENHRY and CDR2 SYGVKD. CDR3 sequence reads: CAISEFRAGSRGFYNEQFF. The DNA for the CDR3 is TGTGCCATCAGTGAGTTCAGGGCGGGGAGCCGGGGGTTTTACAATGAGCAGTTCTTC.

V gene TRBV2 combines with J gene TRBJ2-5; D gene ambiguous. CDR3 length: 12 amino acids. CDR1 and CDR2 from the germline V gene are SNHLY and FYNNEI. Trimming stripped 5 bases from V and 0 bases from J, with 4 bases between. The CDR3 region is CASSSYQETQYF. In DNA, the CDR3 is TGTGCCAGCAGTTCGTACCAAGAGACCCAGTACTTC. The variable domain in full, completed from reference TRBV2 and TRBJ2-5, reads EPEVTQTPSHQVTQMGQEVILRCVPISNHLYFYWYRQILGQKVEFLVSFYNNEISEKSEIFDDQFSVERPDGSNFTLKIRSTKLEDSAMYFCASSSYQETQYFGPGTRLLVL.

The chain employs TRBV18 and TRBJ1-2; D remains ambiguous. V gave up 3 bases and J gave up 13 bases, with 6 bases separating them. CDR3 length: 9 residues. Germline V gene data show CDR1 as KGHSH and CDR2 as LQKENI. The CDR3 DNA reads TGTGCCAGCTCACCCCCCCTCACCTTC. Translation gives CASSPPLTF.

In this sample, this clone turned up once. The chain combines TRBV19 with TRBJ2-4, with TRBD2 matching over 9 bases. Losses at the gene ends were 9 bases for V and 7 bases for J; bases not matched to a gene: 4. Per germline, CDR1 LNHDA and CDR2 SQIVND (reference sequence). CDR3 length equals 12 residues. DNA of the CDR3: TGTGCCAGCCAGACTAGCGGTAACATTCAGTACTTC. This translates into CASQTSGNIQYF.

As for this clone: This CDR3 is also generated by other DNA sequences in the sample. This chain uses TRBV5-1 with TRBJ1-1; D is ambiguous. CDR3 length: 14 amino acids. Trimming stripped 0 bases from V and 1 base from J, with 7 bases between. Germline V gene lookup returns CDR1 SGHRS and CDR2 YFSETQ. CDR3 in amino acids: CASSLVAGNTEAFF. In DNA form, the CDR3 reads TGCGCCAGCAGCTTGGTAGCCGGGAACACTGAAGCTTTCTTT.

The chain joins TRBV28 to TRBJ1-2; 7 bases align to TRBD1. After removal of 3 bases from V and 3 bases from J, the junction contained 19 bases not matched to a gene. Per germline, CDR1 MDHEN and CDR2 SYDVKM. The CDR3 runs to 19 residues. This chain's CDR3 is CASSFNRLRTDRVDYGYTF. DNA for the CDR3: TGTGCCAGCAGTTTTAACCGGCTCCGTACCGACAGGGTGGACTATGGCTACACCTTC.

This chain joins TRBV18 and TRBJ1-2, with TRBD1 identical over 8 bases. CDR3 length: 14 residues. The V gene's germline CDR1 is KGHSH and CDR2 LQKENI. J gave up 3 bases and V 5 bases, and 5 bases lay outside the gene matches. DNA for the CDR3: TGTGCCAGCTCAGCCAGGGGGCCGGACTATGGCTACACCTTC. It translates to CASSARGPDYGYTF.

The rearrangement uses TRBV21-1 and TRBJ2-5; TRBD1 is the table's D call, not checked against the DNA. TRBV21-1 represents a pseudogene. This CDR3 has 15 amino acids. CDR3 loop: CATVRENRVYETQYF. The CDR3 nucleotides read TGTGCCACCGTCCGCGAAAACAGGGTATACGAGACCCAGTACTTC.

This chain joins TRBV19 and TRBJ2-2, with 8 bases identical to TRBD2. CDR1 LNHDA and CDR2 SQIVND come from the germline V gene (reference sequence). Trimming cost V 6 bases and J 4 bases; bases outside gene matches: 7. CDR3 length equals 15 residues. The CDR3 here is CASSTQRGTTGELFF. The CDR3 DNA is TGTGCCAGTAGCACCCAGCGGGGGACCACCGGGGAGCTGTTTTTT.

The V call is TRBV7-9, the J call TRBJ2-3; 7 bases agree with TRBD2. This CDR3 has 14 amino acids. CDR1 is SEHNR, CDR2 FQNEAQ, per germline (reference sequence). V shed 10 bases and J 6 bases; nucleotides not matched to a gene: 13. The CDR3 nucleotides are TGTGCCACCACACCTGCGGGAGTTTGGGATACGCAGTATTTT. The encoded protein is CATTPAGVWDTQYF.

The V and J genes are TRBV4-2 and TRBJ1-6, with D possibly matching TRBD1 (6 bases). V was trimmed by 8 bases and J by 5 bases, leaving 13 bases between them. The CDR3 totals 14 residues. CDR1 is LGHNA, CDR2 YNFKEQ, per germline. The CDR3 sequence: CASSQGRNNSPLHF. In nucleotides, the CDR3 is TGTGCCAGCTCACAGGGAAGGAATAATTCACCCCTCCACTTT.

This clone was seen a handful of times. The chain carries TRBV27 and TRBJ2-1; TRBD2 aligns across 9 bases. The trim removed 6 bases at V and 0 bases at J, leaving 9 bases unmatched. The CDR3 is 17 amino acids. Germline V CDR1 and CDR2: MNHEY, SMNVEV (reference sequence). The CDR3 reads CASRRLAVRSSYNEQFF. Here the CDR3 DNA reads TGTGCCAGCAGGCGACTAGCGGTCAGGAGCTCCTACAATGAGCAGTTCTTC.

CDR3 bases: TGTGCCAGCAGTGCGGAGCGGGTCTACAATGAGCAGTTCTTC. As protein: CASSAERVYNEQFF. J is TRBJ2-1 and V is TRBV28; D possibly corresponds to TRBD2 (6 bases). CDR1 MDHEN and CDR2 SYDVKM come from the germline V gene. Trimming removed 5 bases from V and 3 bases from J, with 11 bases in between. The CDR3 length is 14 residues. Supplemented by reference TRBV28 and TRBJ2-1, the full variable domain reads DVKVTQSSRYLVKRTGEKVFLECVQDMDHENMFWYRQDPGLGLRLIYFSYDVKMKEKGDIPEGYSVSREKKERFSLILESASTNQTSMYLCASSAERVYNEQFFGPGTRLTVL.

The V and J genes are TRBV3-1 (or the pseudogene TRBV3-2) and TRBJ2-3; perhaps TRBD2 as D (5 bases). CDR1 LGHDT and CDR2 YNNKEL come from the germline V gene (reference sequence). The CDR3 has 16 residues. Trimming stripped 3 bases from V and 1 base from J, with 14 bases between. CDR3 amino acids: CASSHPSSGGTDTQYF. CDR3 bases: TGTGCCAGCAGCCACCCCTCCAGCGGTGGCACAGATACGCAGTATTTT.

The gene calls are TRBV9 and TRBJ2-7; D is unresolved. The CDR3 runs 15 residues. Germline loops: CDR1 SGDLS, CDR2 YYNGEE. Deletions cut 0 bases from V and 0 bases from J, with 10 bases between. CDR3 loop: CASSVGGPNSYEQYF. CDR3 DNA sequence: TGTGCCAGCAGCGTAGGAGGTCCAAACTCCTACGAGCAGTACTTC.

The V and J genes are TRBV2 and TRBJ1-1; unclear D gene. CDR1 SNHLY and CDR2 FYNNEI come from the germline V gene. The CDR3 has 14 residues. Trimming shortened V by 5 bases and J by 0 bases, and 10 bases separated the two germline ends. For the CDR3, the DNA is TGTGCCAGCAGTTTCGGAGGTCTGAACACTGAAGCTTTCTTT. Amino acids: CASSFGGLNTEAFF.

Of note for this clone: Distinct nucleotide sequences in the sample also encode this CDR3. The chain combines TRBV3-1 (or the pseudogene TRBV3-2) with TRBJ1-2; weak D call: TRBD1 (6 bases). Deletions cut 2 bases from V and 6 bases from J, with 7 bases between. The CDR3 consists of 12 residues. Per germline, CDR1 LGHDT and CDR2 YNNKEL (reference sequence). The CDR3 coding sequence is TGTGCCAGCAGCCAACAGGGGAATGGCTACACCTTC. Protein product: CASSQQGNGYTF.

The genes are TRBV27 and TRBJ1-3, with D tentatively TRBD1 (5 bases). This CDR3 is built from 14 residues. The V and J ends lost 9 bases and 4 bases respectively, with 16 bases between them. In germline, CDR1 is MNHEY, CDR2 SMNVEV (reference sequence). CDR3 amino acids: CARRGPQPGNTIYF. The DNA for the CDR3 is TGTGCCAGGCGGGGACCCCAGCCGGGAAACACCATATATTTT.

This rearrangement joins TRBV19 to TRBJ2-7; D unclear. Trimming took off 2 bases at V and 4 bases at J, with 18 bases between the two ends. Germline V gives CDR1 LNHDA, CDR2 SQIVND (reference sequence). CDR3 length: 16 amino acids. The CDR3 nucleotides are TGTGCCAGTAGTATAAGTGGTTCTAGAGAATTGTACGAGCAGTACTTC. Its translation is CASSISGSRELYEQYF.

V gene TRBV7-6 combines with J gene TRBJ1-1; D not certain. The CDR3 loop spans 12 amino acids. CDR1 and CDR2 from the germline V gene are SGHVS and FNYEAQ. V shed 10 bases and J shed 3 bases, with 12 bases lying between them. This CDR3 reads CATRSEDTEAFF. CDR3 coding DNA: TGTGCCACCCGTTCGGAGGACACTGAAGCTTTCTTT.

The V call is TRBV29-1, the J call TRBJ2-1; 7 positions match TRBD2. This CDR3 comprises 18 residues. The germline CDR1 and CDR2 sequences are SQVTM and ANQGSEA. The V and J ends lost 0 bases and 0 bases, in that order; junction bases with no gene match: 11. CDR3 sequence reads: CSVEDEVSGFSSYNEQFF. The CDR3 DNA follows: TGCAGCGTTGAAGATGAAGTTAGCGGGTTCAGCTCCTACAATGAGCAGTTCTTC.

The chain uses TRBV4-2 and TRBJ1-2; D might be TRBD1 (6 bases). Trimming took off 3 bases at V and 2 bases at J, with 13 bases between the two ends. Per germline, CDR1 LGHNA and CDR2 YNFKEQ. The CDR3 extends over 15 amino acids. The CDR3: CASSHVGAGNYGYTF. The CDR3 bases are TGTGCCAGCAGCCATGTGGGGGCAGGAAACTATGGCTACACCTTC.

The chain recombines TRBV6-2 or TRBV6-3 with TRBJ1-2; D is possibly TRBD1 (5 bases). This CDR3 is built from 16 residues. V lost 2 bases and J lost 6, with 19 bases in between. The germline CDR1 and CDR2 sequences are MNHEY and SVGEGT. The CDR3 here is CASSYRGESGEDGYTF. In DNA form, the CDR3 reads TGTGCCAGCAGTTACAGAGGGGAATCTGGGGAGGATGGCTACACCTTC.

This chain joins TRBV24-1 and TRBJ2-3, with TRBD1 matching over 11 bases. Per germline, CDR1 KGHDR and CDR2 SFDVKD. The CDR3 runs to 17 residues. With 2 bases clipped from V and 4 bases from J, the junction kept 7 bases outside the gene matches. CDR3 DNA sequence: TGTGCCACCAGTGATTCCCGGACAGGGGGCCCGGCAGATACGCAGTATTTT. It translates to CATSDSRTGGPADTQYF.